The entry below describes one T cell receptor (beta chain). The target antigen is unknown. This sample is drawn from a study of blood T cells in healthy people across ages. On the study more broadly: When template switching was applied, about one barcoded beta molecule was captured per two T cells.

It was with a sample-barcoded 5' primer and a J-beta primer mix that a second PCR of roughly 7 to 12 cycles was run. TCRdb reprocessed the 5' RACE reads via MiXCR and lists one record per CDR3 protein. The sample includes about a million distinct CDR3 sequences, roughly 51% seen only once; the top ten take around a fifth. J lost 5 bases, V lost 2 bases, and 14 bases had no gene match. The germline CDR1 and CDR2 sequences are MGHRA and YSYEKL. CDR3 size: 17 residues. Overall study findings and caveats: The study found TCR beta diversity correlated strongly with naive T cell percentage. The lack of PBMC sorting stopped any conclusive naive versus antigen-experienced comparison. Older individuals had lower TCR beta diversity per million T cells (the decline was roughly linear).

V is TRBV4-1 and J is TRBJ1-1; 7 bases map to TRBD1. The sequencing input was blood. The sequence derives from a woman aged 55-69 years in good health. CDR3 coding DNA: TGCGCCAGCAGCCAATCCAGGGGGGCGGCAGGATATACTGAAGCTTTCTTT. Translated: CASSQSRGAAGYTEAFF.